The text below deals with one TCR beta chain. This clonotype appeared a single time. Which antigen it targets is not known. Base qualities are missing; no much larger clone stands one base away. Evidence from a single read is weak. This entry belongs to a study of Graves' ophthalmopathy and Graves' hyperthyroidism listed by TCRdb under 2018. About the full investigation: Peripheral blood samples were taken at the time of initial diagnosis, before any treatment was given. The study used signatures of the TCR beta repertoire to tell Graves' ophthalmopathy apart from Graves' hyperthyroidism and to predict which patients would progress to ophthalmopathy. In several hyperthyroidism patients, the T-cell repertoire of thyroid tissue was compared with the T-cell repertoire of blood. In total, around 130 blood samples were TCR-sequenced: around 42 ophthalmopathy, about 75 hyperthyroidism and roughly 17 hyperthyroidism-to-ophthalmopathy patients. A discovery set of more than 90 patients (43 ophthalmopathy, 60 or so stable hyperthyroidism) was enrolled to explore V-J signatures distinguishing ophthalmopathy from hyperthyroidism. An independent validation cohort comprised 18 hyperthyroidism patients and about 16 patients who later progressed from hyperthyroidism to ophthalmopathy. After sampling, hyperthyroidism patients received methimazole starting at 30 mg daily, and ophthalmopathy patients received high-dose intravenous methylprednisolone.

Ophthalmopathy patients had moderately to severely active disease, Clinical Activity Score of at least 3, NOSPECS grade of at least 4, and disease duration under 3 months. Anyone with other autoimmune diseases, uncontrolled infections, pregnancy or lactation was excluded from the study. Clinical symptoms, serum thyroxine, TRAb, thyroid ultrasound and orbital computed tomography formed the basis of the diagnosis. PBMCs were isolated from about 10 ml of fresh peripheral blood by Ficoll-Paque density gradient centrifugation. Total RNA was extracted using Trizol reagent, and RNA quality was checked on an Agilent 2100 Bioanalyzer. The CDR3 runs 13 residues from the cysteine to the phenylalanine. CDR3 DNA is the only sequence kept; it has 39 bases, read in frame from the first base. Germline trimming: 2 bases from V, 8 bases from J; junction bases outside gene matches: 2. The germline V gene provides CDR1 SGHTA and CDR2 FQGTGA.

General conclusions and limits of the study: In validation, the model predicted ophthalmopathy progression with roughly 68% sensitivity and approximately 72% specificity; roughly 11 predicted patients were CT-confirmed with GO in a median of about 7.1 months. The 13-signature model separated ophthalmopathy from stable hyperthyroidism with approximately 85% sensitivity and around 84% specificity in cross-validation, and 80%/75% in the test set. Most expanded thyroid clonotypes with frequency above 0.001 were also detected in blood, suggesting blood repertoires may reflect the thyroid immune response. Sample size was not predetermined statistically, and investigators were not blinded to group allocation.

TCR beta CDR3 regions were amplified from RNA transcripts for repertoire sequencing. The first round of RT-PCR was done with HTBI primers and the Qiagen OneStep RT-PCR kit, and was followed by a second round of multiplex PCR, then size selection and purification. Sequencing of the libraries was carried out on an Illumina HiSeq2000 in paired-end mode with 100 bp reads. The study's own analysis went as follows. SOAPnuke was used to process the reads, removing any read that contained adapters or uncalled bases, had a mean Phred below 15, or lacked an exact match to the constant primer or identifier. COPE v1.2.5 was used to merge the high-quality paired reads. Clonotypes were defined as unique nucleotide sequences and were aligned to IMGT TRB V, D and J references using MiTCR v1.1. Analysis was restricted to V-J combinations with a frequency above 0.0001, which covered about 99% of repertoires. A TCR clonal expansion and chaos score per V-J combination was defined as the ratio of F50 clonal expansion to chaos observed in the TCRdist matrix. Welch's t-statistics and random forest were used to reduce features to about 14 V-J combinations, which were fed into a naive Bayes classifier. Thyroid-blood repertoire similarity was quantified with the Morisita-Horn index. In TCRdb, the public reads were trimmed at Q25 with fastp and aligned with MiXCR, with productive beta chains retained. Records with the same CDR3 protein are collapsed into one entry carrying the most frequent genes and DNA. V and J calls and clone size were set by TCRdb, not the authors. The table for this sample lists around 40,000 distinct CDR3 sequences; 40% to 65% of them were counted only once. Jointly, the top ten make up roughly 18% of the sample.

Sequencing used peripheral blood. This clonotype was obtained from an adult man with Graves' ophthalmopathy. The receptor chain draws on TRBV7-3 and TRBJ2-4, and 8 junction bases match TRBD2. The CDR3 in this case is CASSLGGGHIQYF. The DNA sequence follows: TGTGCCAGCAGCTTAGGCGGGGGGCACATTCAGTACTTC.